This T cell receptor (beta chain) was identified during a study of T cells after yellow fever vaccination. CDR3 size: 14 residues. The V end was cut by 0 bases, the J end by 4 bases, with 9 bases between. The germline gives CDR1 SGHTA, CDR2 FQGTGA. This clonotype showed up just a few times. TCRdb called the 5' RACE reads again in MiXCR, with one record for every CDR3 protein. The top ten hold under 30% of the sample, which has hundreds of thousands of distinct CDR3 sequences, about 4% seen once. The clonotype comes from a young man who received the YFV17D yellow fever vaccine. The V and J genes are TRBV7-3 and TRBJ1-2; no firm D call. The sample in question was PBMCs, obtained 5 days after the yellow fever booster vaccination. DNA of the CDR3: TGTGCCAGCAGCTTAACGTCAGGCCCCTATGGCTACACCTTC. It is translated as CASSLTSGPYGYTF. The full variable domain, rest sourced from reference TRBV7-3 and TRBJ1-2, is GAGVSQTPSNKVTEKGKYVELRCDPISGHTALYWYRQSLGQGPEFLIYFQGTGAADDSGLPNDRFFAVRPEGSVSTLKIQRTERGDSAVYLCASSLTSGPYGYTFGSGTRLTVV.